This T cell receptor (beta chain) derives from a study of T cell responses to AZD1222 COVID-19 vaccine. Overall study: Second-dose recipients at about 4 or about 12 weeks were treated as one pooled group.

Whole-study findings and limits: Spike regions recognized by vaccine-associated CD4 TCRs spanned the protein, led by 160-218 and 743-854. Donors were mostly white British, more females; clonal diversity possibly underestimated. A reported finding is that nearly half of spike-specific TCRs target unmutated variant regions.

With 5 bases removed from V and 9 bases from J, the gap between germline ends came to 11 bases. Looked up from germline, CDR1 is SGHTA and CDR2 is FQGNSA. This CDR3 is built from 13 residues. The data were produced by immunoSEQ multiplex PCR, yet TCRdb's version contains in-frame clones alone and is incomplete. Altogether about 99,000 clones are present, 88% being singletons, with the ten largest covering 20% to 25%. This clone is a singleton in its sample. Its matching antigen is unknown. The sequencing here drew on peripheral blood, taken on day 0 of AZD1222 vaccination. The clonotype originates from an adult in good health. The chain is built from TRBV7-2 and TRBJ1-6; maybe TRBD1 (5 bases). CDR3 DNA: TGTGCCAGCAGCCCAAGACAGATTTCACCCCTCCACTTT. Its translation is CASSPRQISPLHF.